This T cell receptor (beta chain) was captured in a study of Ad26.COV2.S vaccination and SARS-CoV-2 variants. The treatment is: some 20 received Ad26.COV2.S at low or high dose, single or two shots; 5 received placebo; per-sample allocation not given. Samples came from day 63 after the first vaccine or placebo injection. Assay used: immunoSEQ multiplex PCR; TCRdb lists only in-frame clones, some missing. The table lists about 440,000 clones, around 88% of them singletons. Trimming pared 2 bases from V and 6 bases from J, leaving 11 bases between. Per germline, CDR1 SGHTA and CDR2 FQGNSA. The CDR3 sequence is 14 residues long.

Source: peripheral blood, taken in a trial of Ad26.COV2.S vaccine versus placebo. V and J are TRBV7-2 and TRBJ1-5, with D maybe TRBD1 (5 bases). This sequence was found in a person aged 18-65 years who received the Ad26.COV2.S COVID-19 vaccine or a placebo. The CDR3 is CASSLQGFGQPQHF. Here the CDR3 DNA reads TGTGCCAGCAGCTTACAGGGATTCGGTCAGCCCCAGCATTTT.